In its sample, the clone carrying this T cell receptor (beta chain) was seen many times. The sample comes from a study of HIV-infected patients and healthy controls. Roughly three months, about 14 weeks, into antiretroviral therapy, follow-up blood was collected. The repertoire came from unfractionated whole blood and reflected all unsorted peripheral T cells. Alpha and beta constant-region primers primed reverse transcription of approximately 0.55 ug RNA. Alpha and beta chain libraries were made separately by chain-specific third strand synthesis with multiplexing indices. From the 5' RACE reads, TCRdb called clonotypes with MiXCR, one entry per CDR3 protein. Here the sample spans over 8,000 distinct CDR3 sequences, 5.5% to 7% being singletons. Germline assignment: CDR1 SEHNR and CDR2 FQNEAQ (reference sequence). The CDR3 has 13 amino acids. The ends lost 8 bases at V and 4 bases at J; junction bases unmatched: 5.

The sequence was obtained from an adult with HIV infection. The donor label of this sample is uncertain. V is TRBV7-9 and J is TRBJ2-1, with TRBD1 identical over 7 bases. Sequencing used blood, obtained during antiretroviral therapy. The CDR3 sequence is CASLRQGYNEQFF. The CDR3 DNA is TGTGCCAGCCTCCGACAGGGTTACAATGAGCAGTTCTTC.